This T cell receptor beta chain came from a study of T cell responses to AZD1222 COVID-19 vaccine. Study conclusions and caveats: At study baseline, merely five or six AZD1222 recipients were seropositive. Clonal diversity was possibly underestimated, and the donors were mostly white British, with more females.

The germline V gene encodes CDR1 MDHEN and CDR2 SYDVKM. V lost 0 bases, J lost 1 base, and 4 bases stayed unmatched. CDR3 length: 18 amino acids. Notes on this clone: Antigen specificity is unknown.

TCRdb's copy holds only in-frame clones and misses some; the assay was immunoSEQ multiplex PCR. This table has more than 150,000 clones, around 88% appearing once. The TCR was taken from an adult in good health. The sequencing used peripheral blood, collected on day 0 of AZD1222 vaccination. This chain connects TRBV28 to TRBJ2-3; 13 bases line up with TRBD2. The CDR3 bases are TGTGCCAGCAGTTTATGGATAGGACTAGCGGGAGGCACAGATACGCAGTATTTT. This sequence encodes CASSLWIGLAGGTDTQYF.